The 20 T cell receptor beta chains below were found in one sample sequenced in a study of cytomegalovirus exposure and HLA in healthy donors (dated by TCRdb to 2017 to 2019). Libraries were prepared through the immunoSEQ multiplex PCR assay. A mixture of 60 forward primers for TCR Vbeta segments and 13 reverse primers for TCR Jbeta segments was used in the multiplex PCR. TCRdb re-hosts the immuneACCESS table, in-frame sequences only. Its copies lack some clones; in the studies checked, an unresolved V gene accounts for under half of them, and the cause for the rest is not known. Counted in this sample were approximately 160,000 clones; approximately 80% of them appeared once. 2.6% of the sample belongs to the ten largest clones. Sequenced sample: PBMCs. These receptor sequences come from a woman aged 40 to 50 in good health and CMV-seropositive.

The CDR3 nucleotides are TGTGCCAGCAGCGGTGATCCAGGGATGGACACTGAAGCTTTCTTT. Its translation: CASSGDPGMDTEAFF. The chain is built from TRBV7-2 and TRBJ1-1, with D maybe TRBD1 (5 bases). The germline CDR1 and CDR2 sequences are SGHTA and FQGNSA. CDR3 length equals 15 residues. The V end lost 5 bases, the J end lost 3 bases, and 16 bases lay between the germline ends.

The chain carries TRBV19 and TRBJ1-1, with 8 bases that match TRBD1. The junction had 7 bases not matched to a gene; V was cut back by 4 bases and J by 3 bases. This CDR3 is built from 15 residues. CDR1 and CDR2 (germline): LNHDA, SQIVND (reference sequence). As DNA, the CDR3 is TGTGCCAGTAGTACCTGGACAGGGATGGACACTGAAGCTTTCTTT. Translating gives CASSTWTGMDTEAFF.

The V gene is TRBV5-6, the J gene TRBJ2-2; TRBD1 aligns across 10 bases. Looked up from germline, CDR1 is SGHDT and CDR2 is YYEEEE. V was clipped by 3 bases and J by 0 bases; unmatched bases: 5. The CDR3 is 17 amino acids. The CDR3 sequence: CASSSLGQGANTGELFF. CDR3 DNA sequence: TGTGCCAGCAGCTCCCTTGGACAGGGGGCGAACACCGGGGAGCTGTTTTTT.

The chain joins TRBV2 to TRBJ2-7; 7 bases fit TRBD1. Germline lookup yields CDR1 SNHLY and CDR2 FYNNEI. Trimming took 6 bases from V and 0 from J; bases not matched to a gene: 5. The length of the CDR3 is 14 residues. CDR3 amino acids: CASRLTGSSYEQYF. CDR3 nucleotides: TGTGCCAGCAGATTGACAGGGAGCTCCTACGAGCAGTACTTC.

The chain is built from TRBV28 and TRBJ2-7; 8 bases agree with TRBD1. This CDR3 contains 13 residues. From germline, CDR1 is MDHEN and CDR2 SYDVKM. Trimming removed 8 bases from V and 5 bases from J; junction bases left unmatched: 8. The CDR3 loop reads CASLRGQGHEQYF. The CDR3 nucleotides read TGTGCCAGCCTACGAGGACAGGGTCACGAGCAGTACTTC.

J is TRBJ2-5 and V is TRBV11-2, with TRBD2 matching 13 bases. Germline loops: CDR1 SGHAT, CDR2 FQNNGV. V was pared by 5 bases and J by 1 base, with 4 bases of the junction left unmatched. This CDR3 contains 16 residues. The CDR3 region is CASSAGLAGAQETQYF. Written as DNA, the CDR3 is TGTGCCAGCAGCGCCGGACTAGCGGGGGCCCAAGAGACCCAGTACTTC.

This clone was observed a few times. The CDR3 reads CASSQDPGGYNEQFF. CDR3 nucleotide sequence: TGCGCCAGCAGCCAAGATCCGGGGGGGTACAATGAGCAGTTCTTC. J is TRBJ2-1 and V is TRBV4-3; 8 positions agree with TRBD2. J gave up 4 bases and V 0 bases, and 2 bases lay outside the gene matches. From germline, CDR1 is LGHNA and CDR2 YSLEER. The length of the CDR3 is 15 residues.

Worth noting for this clone: The same CDR3 arises from other DNA sequences in this sample as well. V usage is TRBV28 and J usage is TRBJ1-5, with 8 bases matching TRBD1. CDR1 MDHEN and CDR2 SYDVKM come from the germline V gene. This CDR3 contains 14 residues. V trimming: 4 bases; J trimming: 2 bases; junction bases outside the gene matches: 1. In nucleotides, the CDR3 is TGTGCCAGCAGTTCAGGGGGCGGCAATCAGCCCCAGCATTTT. Encoded protein: CASSSGGGNQPQHF.

Details on this clone: At the DNA level, this CDR3 is encoded by other sequences in the same sample as well. The chain employs TRBV14 and TRBJ1-2, with 11 bases that match TRBD1. From germline, CDR1 is SGHDN and CDR2 FVKESK. The trim removed 4 bases at V and 4 bases at J, leaving 5 bases unmatched. This CDR3 comprises 15 residues. The CDR3 spells CASSPRTGGVYGYTF. The CDR3 bases are TGTGCCAGCAGCCCAAGGACAGGGGGCGTCTATGGCTACACCTTC.

This chain's CDR3 is CASSSSGPADTQYF. The CDR3 DNA is TGTGCCAGCAGCTCTAGCGGGCCGGCAGATACGCAGTATTTT. V gene TRBV5-4 combines with J gene TRBJ2-3; TRBD2 agrees at 8 bases. The CDR3 extends over 14 amino acids. V shed 3 bases and J 4 bases; nucleotides not matched to a gene: 4. Germline assignment: CDR1 SGHNT and CDR2 YYREEE (reference sequence).

The chain carries TRBV19 and TRBJ1-2; D is ambiguous. Germline V gene data show CDR1 as LNHDA and CDR2 as SQIVND (reference sequence). V lost 7 bases, J lost 2 bases, and 17 bases lay in between. The CDR3 is made up of 15 amino acids. The CDR3 loop reads CASNPTAAGNYGYTF. Here the CDR3 DNA reads TGTGCCAGTAACCCTACGGCCGCCGGGAACTATGGCTACACCTTC.

This clone was picked up one time. CDR3 in amino acids: CASSNVLRTGTDEQYF. CDR3 nucleotides: TGTGCCAGCAGCAATGTTCTTAGGACAGGGACCGACGAGCAGTACTTC. V is TRBV28 and J is TRBJ2-7, with 8 nucleotides matching TRBD1. This CDR3 region has 16 residues. The germline CDR1 and CDR2 sequences are MDHEN and SYDVKM. V was pared by 6 bases and J by 5 bases, with 15 bases of the junction left unmatched.

The chain combines TRBV28 with TRBJ2-7; 10 bases are shared with TRBD1. Germline CDR1 and CDR2: MDHEN and SYDVKM. V lost 4 bases, J lost 6 bases, and 6 bases stayed unmatched. This CDR3 has 14 amino acids. In DNA form, the CDR3 reads TGTGCCAGCAGTTCCGGGACAGGGGTCTTCGAGCAGTACTTC. It yields the protein CASSSGTGVFEQYF. The full variable domain, rest sourced from reference TRBV28 and TRBJ2-7, is DVKVTQSSRYLVKRTGEKVFLECVQDMDHENMFWYRQDPGLGLRLIYFSYDVKMKEKGDIPEGYSVSREKKERFSLILESASTNQTSMYLCASSSGTGVFEQYFGPGTRLTVT.

The rearrangement links TRBV15 to TRBJ2-5, with D tentatively TRBD2 (5 bases). Trimming removed 5 bases at V and 7 bases at J, with 11 bases between. The CDR3 runs 12 residues. Germline assignment: CDR1 LNHNV and CDR2 YYDKDF (reference sequence). CDR3 sequence (DNA): TGTGCCACCAGCCTTAACCGGGGGACCCAGTACTTC. This sequence encodes CATSLNRGTQYF.

V gene TRBV7-6 combines with J gene TRBJ2-2; 9 nucleotides agree with TRBD2. The CDR3 extends over 16 amino acids. Germline-derived CDR1 and CDR2 are SGHVS and FNYEAQ. After removal of 2 bases from V and 6 bases from J, the junction contained 7 bases not matched to a gene. The CDR3 here is CASSLFGGGAAGELFF. The CDR3, as DNA: TGTGCCAGCAGCTTATTTGGCGGGGGGGCAGCCGGGGAGCTGTTTTTT.

The chain links TRBV5-6 to TRBJ1-1, with D possibly being TRBD1 (5 bases). This CDR3 has 16 amino acids. Germline V gives CDR1 SGHDT, CDR2 YYEEEE. Trimming left V 4 bases short and J 5 bases short, with 21 bases between. Here the CDR3 reads CASSLPPHQGGTEAFF. The CDR3 DNA reads TGTGCCAGCAGCCTGCCCCCTCATCAGGGTGGGACTGAAGCTTTCTTT.

The sample holds one count of this clone. This rearrangement joins TRBV7-2 to TRBJ2-3; 8 nucleotides match TRBD1. The CDR3 consists of 16 residues. V trimming: 3 bases; J trimming: 2 bases; junction bases outside the gene matches: 7. From germline, CDR1 is SGHTA and CDR2 FQGNSA. The CDR3 is CASSFLGQGLTDTQYF. DNA for the CDR3: TGTGCCAGCAGCTTCCTTGGACAGGGCCTCACAGATACGCAGTATTTT.

The rearrangement links TRBV5-8 to TRBJ1-2; TRBD1 is a possible D gene (6 bases). This CDR3 contains 13 residues. Trimming removed 2 bases from V and 4 bases from J, with 9 bases in between. CDR1 SGHTS and CDR2 YDEGEE come from the germline V gene. The chain's CDR3 is CASSFLGAYGYTF. Written as DNA, the CDR3 is TGTGCCAGCAGCTTTTTGGGGGCCTATGGCTACACCTTC.

This clone was seen a few times. This rearrangement joins TRBV7-2 to TRBJ2-1, with 9 bases lining up with TRBD1. CDR1 and CDR2 from the germline V gene are SGHTA and FQGNSA. The CDR3 has 15 residues. V was pared by 3 bases and J by 4 bases, with 4 bases of the junction left unmatched. The CDR3 coding sequence is TGTGCCAGCAGCTTCCCGGACAGGGGATACAATGAGCAGTTCTTC. Translating gives CASSFPDRGYNEQFF. Drawing the rest from reference TRBV7-2 and TRBJ2-1, the complete variable domain is GAGVSQSPSNKVTEKGKDVELRCDPISGHTALYWYRQSLGQGLEFLIYFQGNSAPDKSGLPSDRFSAERTGGSVSTLTIQRTQQEDSAVYLCASSFPDRGYNEQFFGPGTRLTVL.

The V and J genes are TRBV4-3 and TRBJ1-1, with D possibly TRBD1 on 5 matching bases. This CDR3 is built from 15 residues. V shed 3 bases and J shed 4 bases, with 15 bases lying between them. CDR1 LGHNA and CDR2 YSLEER come from the germline V gene. CDR3 residues: CASSQGSGWATEAFF. The CDR3 nucleotides are TGCGCCAGCAGCCAGGGGTCAGGGTGGGCCACTGAAGCTTTCTTT.